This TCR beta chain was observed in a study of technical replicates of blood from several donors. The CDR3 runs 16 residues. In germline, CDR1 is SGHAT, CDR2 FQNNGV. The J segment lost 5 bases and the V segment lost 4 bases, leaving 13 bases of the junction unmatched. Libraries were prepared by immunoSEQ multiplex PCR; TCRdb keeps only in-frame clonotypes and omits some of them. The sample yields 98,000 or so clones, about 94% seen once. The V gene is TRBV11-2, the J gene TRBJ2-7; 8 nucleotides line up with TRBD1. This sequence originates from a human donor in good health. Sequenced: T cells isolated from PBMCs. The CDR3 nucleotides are TGTGCCAGCAGCTGGGAACCGGGACAGGTTAGACACGAGCAGTACTTC. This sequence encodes CASSWEPGQVRHEQYF.